This T cell receptor (beta chain) came from a study of T cells after yellow fever vaccination. In TCRdb, the 5' RACE reads were re-called with MiXCR into one record per CDR3 protein. The data hold a few hundred thousand distinct CDR3 sequences, with roughly 7.2% observed a single time. V was clipped by 2 bases and J by 5 bases, with 12 bases between them. CDR1 is MNHEY and CDR2 is SVGAGI in the germline V gene. The CDR3 extends over 14 amino acids. The table lists this clonotype with many counts. This receptor was taken from a man aged 25 to 45 who received the YFV17D yellow fever vaccine. The input for sequencing was CD4+ T cells sorted from PBMCs, taken 15 days after the yellow fever booster vaccination. The J gene is TRBJ1-2, the V gene TRBV6-5; D remains unclear. The CDR3 nucleotides are TGTGCCAGCAGTTACCAGACGTCGGATTATGGCTACACCTTC. Translating it yields CASSYQTSDYGYTF.